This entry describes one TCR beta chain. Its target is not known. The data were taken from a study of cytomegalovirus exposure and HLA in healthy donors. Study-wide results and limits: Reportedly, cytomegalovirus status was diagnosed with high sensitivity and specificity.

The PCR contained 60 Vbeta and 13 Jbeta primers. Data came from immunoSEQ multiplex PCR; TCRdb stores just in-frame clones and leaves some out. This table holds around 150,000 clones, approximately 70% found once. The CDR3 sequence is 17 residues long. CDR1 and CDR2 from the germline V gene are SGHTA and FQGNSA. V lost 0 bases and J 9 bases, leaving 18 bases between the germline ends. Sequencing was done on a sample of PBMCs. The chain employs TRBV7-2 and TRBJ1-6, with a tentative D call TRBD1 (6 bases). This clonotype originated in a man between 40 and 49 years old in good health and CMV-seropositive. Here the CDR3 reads CASSLAGPTGSGSPLHF. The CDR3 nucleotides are TGTGCCAGCAGCTTAGCGGGGCCTACAGGGTCTGGTTCACCCCTCCACTTT.